These T cell receptor beta chains were read from a single sample in a study of cytomegalovirus exposure and HLA in healthy donors. Measured with immunoSEQ multiplex PCR; TCRdb has only the in-frame clones, and not every one. This table holds some 120,000 clones, under 90% found once. Sequencing used PBMCs. These receptors came from a middle-aged woman in good health and CMV-seropositive. Both conserved end residues are part of each CDR3. D genes are given only for firm matches. Clone size is not always given. Where it is, it says once, few, many or a class for expanded clones.

j_gene: TRBJ1-1; len: 15; d_gene: -; v_gene: TRBV19; abundance: -; CDR3aa: CASLKQVISFTEAFF; CDR3nt: TGTGCCAGCCTAAAGCAGGTCATTTCGTTTACTGAAGCTTTCTTT
j_gene: TRBJ2-5; len: 17; d_gene: TRBD2; v_gene: TRBV5-1; abundance: -; CDR3aa: CASSSIAGGFREVTQYF; CDR3nt: TGCGCCAGCAGCTCAATAGCGGGAGGGTTCCGAGAGGTGACCCAGTACTTC
j_gene: TRBJ2-1; len: 16; d_gene: -; v_gene: TRBV5-1; abundance: -; CDR3aa: CASSLRWERTYNEQFF; CDR3nt: TGCGCCAGCAGCTTGAGGTGGGAGAGGACCTACAATGAGCAGTTCTTC
j_gene: TRBJ2-1; len: 20; d_gene: TRBD1; v_gene: TRBV10-2; abundance: few; CDR3aa: CASRKIRSPGTGEPYNEQFF; CDR3nt: TGCGCCAGCAGAAAGATTAGAAGTCCCGGGACAGGGGAGCCCTACAATGAGCAGTTCTTC
j_gene: TRBJ2-1; len: 11; d_gene: -; v_gene: TRBV6-6; abundance: -; CDR3aa: CASSGAPGQFF; CDR3nt: TGTGCCAGCAGTGGGGCCCCTGGGCAGTTCTTC
j_gene: TRBJ2-1; len: 13; d_gene: TRBD1; v_gene: TRBV7-2; abundance: -; CDR3aa: CASRRTGNNEQFF; CDR3nt: TGTGCCAGCAGGCGGACAGGGAACAATGAGCAGTTCTTC
j_gene: TRBJ2-7; len: 15; d_gene: TRBD2; v_gene: TRBV6-5; abundance: -; CDR3aa: CASSRGLAGYYEQYF; CDR3nt: TGTGCCAGCAGTCGAGGACTAGCGGGATACTACGAGCAGTACTTC
j_gene: TRBJ2-6; len: 16; d_gene: -; v_gene: TRBV7-2; abundance: once; CDR3aa: CASKKPTSSGANVLTF; CDR3nt: TGTGCCAGTAAAAAGCCAACGAGCTCTGGGGCCAACGTCCTGACTTTC
j_gene: TRBJ2-1; len: 15; d_gene: -; v_gene: TRBV6-6; abundance: -; CDR3aa: CASNPGGARLSEQFF; CDR3nt: TGTGCCAGCAACCCTGGGGGGGCCAGGCTTTCGGAGCAGTTCTTC
j_gene: TRBJ2-3; len: 14; d_gene: -; v_gene: TRBV7-2; abundance: -; CDR3aa: CASSSGSVTDTQYF; CDR3nt: TGTGCCAGCAGCTCGGGTAGCGTCACAGATACGCAGTATTTT
j_gene: TRBJ2-5; len: 16; d_gene: -; v_gene: TRBV21-1; abundance: -; CDR3aa: CASSKSSGRARETQYF; CDR3nt: TGTGCCAGCAGCAAGAGCAGCGGGAGGGCTAGAGAGACCCAGTACTTC
j_gene: TRBJ1-4; len: 18; d_gene: -; v_gene: TRBV7-9; abundance: -; CDR3aa: CASSIPFGVFATNEKLFF; CDR3nt: TGTGCCAGCAGCATCCCCTTCGGGGTCTTCGCAACTAATGAAAAACTGTTTTTT
j_gene: TRBJ2-7; len: 13; d_gene: -; v_gene: TRBV6-6; abundance: few; CDR3aa: CASGYSGAYEQYF; CDR3nt: TGTGCCAGCGGATATAGCGGAGCCTACGAGCAGTACTTC
j_gene: TRBJ2-7; len: 13; d_gene: -; v_gene: TRBV6-1; abundance: -; CDR3aa: CASSAQVTYEQYF; CDR3nt: TGTGCCAGCAGTGCTCAGGTTACCTACGAGCAGTACTTC
j_gene: TRBJ1-5; len: 15; d_gene: TRBD1; v_gene: TRBV7-9; abundance: -; CDR3aa: CASSQGQGVFQPQHF; CDR3nt: TGTGCCAGCAGTCAAGGACAGGGGGTTTTTCAGCCCCAGCATTTT
j_gene: TRBJ1-5; len: 12; d_gene: -; v_gene: TRBV28; abundance: -; CDR3aa: CASSSSPGPQHF; CDR3nt: TGTGCCAGCAGTTCATCCCCGGGGCCCCAGCATTTT
j_gene: TRBJ1-3; len: 14; d_gene: -; v_gene: TRBV7-2; abundance: -; CDR3aa: CASRKPYSGNTIYF; CDR3nt: TGTGCCAGCAGAAAACCTTATAGTGGAAACACCATATATTTT
j_gene: TRBJ1-2; len: 15; d_gene: -; v_gene: TRBV7-2; abundance: -; CDR3aa: CASSLGSRGGYGYTF; CDR3nt: TGTGCCAGCAGCTTAGGTTCGCGTGGCGGATATGGCTACACCTTC
j_gene: TRBJ2-7; len: 16; d_gene: TRBD2; v_gene: TRBV4-1; abundance: -; CDR3aa: CASSHLPGLGSYEQYF; CDR3nt: TGCGCCAGCAGCCACTTACCGGGACTAGGGTCCTACGAGCAGTACTTC
j_gene: TRBJ2-2; len: 16; d_gene: TRBD2; v_gene: TRBV5-6; abundance: few; CDR3aa: CASSHGTSGIFGELFF; CDR3nt: TGTGCCAGCAGCCATGGGACTAGCGGGATTTTCGGGGAGCTGTTTTTT
j_gene: TRBJ2-5; len: 13; d_gene: TRBD2; v_gene: TRBV30; abundance: -; CDR3aa: CAWTTSGVGAQYF; CDR3nt: TGTGCCTGGACGACTAGCGGGGTCGGGGCCCAGTACTTC
j_gene: TRBJ2-5; len: 15; d_gene: -; v_gene: TRBV13; abundance: -; CDR3aa: CASSLSRQGRETQYF; CDR3nt: TGTGCCAGCAGCTTATCCCGGCAGGGTCGAGAGACCCAGTACTTC
j_gene: TRBJ1-2; len: 13; d_gene: -; v_gene: TRBV19; abundance: -; CDR3aa: CASSTSRDFGYTF; CDR3nt: TGTGCCAGTAGTACCTCGCGGGATTTTGGCTACACCTTC
j_gene: TRBJ2-7; len: 15; d_gene: -; v_gene: TRBV18; abundance: -; CDR3aa: CASSDTGKTGYEQYF; CDR3nt: TGTGCCAGCTCAGATACAGGGAAAACGGGCTACGAGCAGTACTTC
j_gene: TRBJ2-2; len: 14; d_gene: -; v_gene: TRBV7-9; abundance: -; CDR3aa: CASSSAGLTGELFF; CDR3nt: TGTGCCAGCAGCTCGGCGGGGTTGACCGGGGAGCTGTTTTTT
j_gene: TRBJ1-5; len: 13; d_gene: -; v_gene: TRBV30; abundance: -; CDR3aa: CAWSRGTGQPQHF; CDR3nt: TGTGCCTGGAGTCGGGGGACCGGGCAGCCCCAGCATTTT
j_gene: TRBJ2-7; len: 12; d_gene: -; v_gene: TRBV6-6; abundance: -; CDR3aa: CASGRGGYEQYF; CDR3nt: TGTGCCAGTGGGCGGGGCGGCTACGAGCAGTACTTC
j_gene: TRBJ2-1; len: 15; d_gene: TRBD2; v_gene: TRBV5-1; abundance: -; CDR3aa: CASSSTSGAINEQFF; CDR3nt: TGCGCCAGCAGCTCGACTAGCGGGGCTATCAATGAGCAGTTCTTC
j_gene: TRBJ2-1; len: 12; d_gene: -; v_gene: TRBV7-3; abundance: -; CDR3aa: CASSLSGGEQFF; CDR3nt: TGTGCCAGCAGCTTAAGTGGAGGTGAGCAGTTCTTC
j_gene: TRBJ2-3; len: 12; d_gene: -; v_gene: TRBV15; abundance: -; CDR3aa: CATSRDNRAQYF; CDR3nt: TGTGCCACCAGCAGAGATAACCGGGCGCAGTATTTT
j_gene: TRBJ2-7; len: 17; d_gene: TRBD1; v_gene: TRBV7-8; abundance: -; CDR3aa: CASSFPRTGLSSYEQYF; CDR3nt: TGTGCCAGCAGCTTCCCGAGGACAGGGCTGAGCTCCTACGAGCAGTACTTC
j_gene: TRBJ2-2; len: 14; d_gene: -; v_gene: TRBV6-6; abundance: few; CDR3aa: CASNHRENTGELFF; CDR3nt: TGTGCCAGCAACCACAGGGAAAACACCGGGGAGCTGTTTTTT
j_gene: TRBJ1-2; len: 14; d_gene: -; v_gene: TRBV11-2; abundance: -; CDR3aa: CASSPMGMDYGYTF; CDR3nt: TGTGCCAGCAGCCCGATGGGCATGGACTATGGCTACACCTTC
j_gene: TRBJ1-1; len: 13; d_gene: TRBD1; v_gene: TRBV29-1; abundance: -; CDR3aa: CSVLPTGGEVAFF; CDR3nt: TGCAGCGTTCTTCCGACAGGGGGCGAGGTGGCTTTCTTT
j_gene: TRBJ2-3; len: 12; d_gene: -; v_gene: TRBV6-1; abundance: -; CDR3aa: CASSPLGDTQYF; CDR3nt: TGTGCCAGCAGTCCCCTAGGAGATACGCAGTATTTT
j_gene: TRBJ2-7; len: 14; d_gene: TRBD2; v_gene: TRBV30; abundance: -; CDR3aa: CAWRTSGASYEQYF; CDR3nt: TGTGCCTGGAGGACTAGCGGAGCCTCCTACGAGCAGTACTTC
j_gene: TRBJ2-2; len: 13; d_gene: -; v_gene: TRBV27; abundance: -; CDR3aa: CASRLTGAGELFF; CDR3nt: TGTGCCAGCCGCCTCACGGGAGCCGGGGAGCTGTTTTTT
j_gene: TRBJ2-3; len: 19; d_gene: TRBD2; v_gene: TRBV7-9; abundance: -; CDR3aa: CASSIASLAGGIATDTQYF; CDR3nt: TGTGCCAGCAGCATAGCCTCACTAGCGGGAGGGATTGCGACAGATACGCAGTATTTT
j_gene: TRBJ1-1; len: 13; d_gene: -; v_gene: TRBV30; abundance: -; CDR3aa: CALEDSLNTEAFF; CDR3nt: TGTGCCTTGGAAGACAGTCTCAACACTGAAGCTTTCTTT
j_gene: TRBJ2-1; len: 17; d_gene: -; v_gene: TRBV4-3; abundance: -; CDR3aa: CASSQDGPGSSYNEQFF; CDR3nt: TGCGCCAGCAGCCAAGATGGCCCGGGGAGCTCCTACAATGAGCAGTTCTTC